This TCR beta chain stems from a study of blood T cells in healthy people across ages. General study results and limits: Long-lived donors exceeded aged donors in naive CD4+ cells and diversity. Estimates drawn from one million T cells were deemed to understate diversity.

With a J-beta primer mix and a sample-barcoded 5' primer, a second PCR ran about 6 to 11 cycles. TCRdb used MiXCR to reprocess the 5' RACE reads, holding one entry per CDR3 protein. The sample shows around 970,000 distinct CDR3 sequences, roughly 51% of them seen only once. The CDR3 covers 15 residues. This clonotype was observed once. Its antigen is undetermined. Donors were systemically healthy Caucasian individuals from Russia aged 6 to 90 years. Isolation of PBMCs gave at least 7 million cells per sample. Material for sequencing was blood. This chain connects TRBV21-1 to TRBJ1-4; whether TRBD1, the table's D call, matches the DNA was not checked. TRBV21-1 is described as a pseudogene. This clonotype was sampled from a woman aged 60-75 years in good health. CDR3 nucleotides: TGTGCCAGCAGCAACCAGACAGGGGATAATGAAAAACTGTTTTTT. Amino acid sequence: CASSNQTGDNEKLFF.